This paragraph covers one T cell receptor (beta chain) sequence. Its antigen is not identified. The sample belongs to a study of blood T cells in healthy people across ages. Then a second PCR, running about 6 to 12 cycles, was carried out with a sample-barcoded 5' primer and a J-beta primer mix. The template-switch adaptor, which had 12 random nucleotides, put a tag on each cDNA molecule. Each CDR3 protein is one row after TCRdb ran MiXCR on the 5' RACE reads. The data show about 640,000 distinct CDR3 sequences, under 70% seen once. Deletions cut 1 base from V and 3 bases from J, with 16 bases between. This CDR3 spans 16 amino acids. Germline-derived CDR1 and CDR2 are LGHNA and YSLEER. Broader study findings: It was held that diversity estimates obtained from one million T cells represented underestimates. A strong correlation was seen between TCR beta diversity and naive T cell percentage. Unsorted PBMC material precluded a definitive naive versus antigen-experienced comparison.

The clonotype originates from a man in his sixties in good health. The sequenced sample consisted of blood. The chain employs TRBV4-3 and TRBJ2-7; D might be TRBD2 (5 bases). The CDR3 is CASSQARVREGYEQYF. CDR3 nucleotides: TGCGCCAGCAGCCAAGCCCGAGTCCGTGAGGGCTACGAGCAGTACTTC.